This TCR beta chain comes out of a study of cytomegalovirus exposure and HLA in healthy donors. Study outcomes and limitations: In an earlier analysis, productive rearrangement rates for most beta V segments clustered near 87% or 30%. There were a few CMV-associated chains whose specificity for CMV antigens was confirmed in vitro.

Points on this clone: The antigen remains undetermined.

The V gene's germline CDR1 is MGHRA and CDR2 YSYEKL. The CDR3 totals 15 residues. V shed 4 bases and J 2 bases; nucleotides not matched to a gene: 4. The PCR contained 60 Vbeta and 13 Jbeta primers. The protocol was immunoSEQ multiplex PCR, while the TCRdb copy is restricted to in-frame clones and leaves out a portion. The sample holds fewer than 120,000 clones, 75% to 80% seen once. Sample: PBMCs. The receptor's source is a woman aged 25 to 39 in good health and CMV-seronegative. The rearrangement joins TRBV4-1 to TRBJ1-1; 10 bases are shared with TRBD1. Here the CDR3 DNA reads TGCGCCAGCAGCCCAGGGGACAGGGGCAACACTGAAGCTTTCTTT. Protein sequence: CASSPGDRGNTEAFF.